Given below is one TCR beta chain in context. There is no known antigen for this receptor. There are no base qualities to consult, and no much larger clone falls within one base. The sample's treatment or condition label is to be understood as: live attenuated yellow fever vaccine strain. At each blood-draw timepoint, two biological replicates of bulk PBMCs were obtained. PBMCs were isolated from peripheral blood using a standard Ficoll-Paque protocol. RNA was extracted with TriZol from bulk PBMCs, CD4 and CD8 fractions, and dextramer-positive and dextramer-negative fractions. This specimen comes from a study of T cells after yellow fever vaccination (dated by TCRdb to between 2018 and 2021). The study in broad terms: The SMART-Seq v4 Ultra Low Input RNA kit was used to prepare libraries from fractions with low cell numbers. Two healthy male donors, one aged 18 to 29 and one aged 30 to 40 years, made up the cohort. To follow T-cell clones before and after primary and booster YFV17D yellow fever vaccination, bulk TCR alpha and beta repertoires were sequenced over time. Blood was collected at multiple timepoints before and after primary and secondary immunization, and bulk PBMC replicates and cell subsets were isolated. What the authors observed across the whole study: Most clones expanded after primary vaccination (around 96% of CD4 and around 89% of CD8) were re-detected after the booster, suggesting that broad memory maintenance occurred. Because only two donors were included in the study, the extent to which the findings can be generalized is limited. The secondary T-cell response was found to be weaker but faster than the primary response, with a peak reached on day 5 rather than on day 15. FACS-sorted repertoires could contain abundant contaminating clonotypes from the bulk population, so computational filtering was required. A small share of clonotypes occurred in both CD4 and CD8 compartments, likely arising from convergent recombination.

TCR cDNA was synthesized by 5'RACE template switching, through which a universal primer site and unique molecular identifiers were introduced. Priming for cDNA synthesis came from both the TCR alpha and TCR beta constant segments. Libraries were amplified in two PCR steps, with sample barcodes and sequencing adapters added in the second step. Libraries were sequenced on Illumina HiSeq 2500 (2x100 bp) or NovaSeq (2x150 bp). In the paper's pipeline: Demultiplexing of reads and collapsing into UMI consensus sequences were performed with MIGEC, and V(D)J alignment was carried out with MiXCR. Clonotypes responding to the vaccine were identified with edgeR on replicate PBMC samples, with the criteria of FDR below 0.01 and a log2 fold change above 5 up to day 15. CD4 or CD8 identity was assigned to each bulk clonotype according to whether the clonotype was present at higher abundance in the sequenced CD4 repertoire or the sequenced CD8 repertoire. Using fastp at Q25 and MiXCR, TCRdb reprocessed the public reads and kept productive beta chains. Under each unique CDR3 protein, matching rows form one entry showing the most common genes and DNA. It is TCRdb's table, rather than the study itself, that gives the V and J calls and clone size. For this sample the table gives some 500,000 distinct CDR3 sequences, of which about 13% were detected only once. The top ten clonotypes cover around an eighth of the sample.

Trimming removed 3 bases from V and 3 bases from J; the gene matches leave 5 bases unexplained. The cysteine opens and the phenylalanine closes a CDR3 of 15 amino acids. Only CDR3 DNA remains: 45 bases, in frame from the first base. CDR1 and CDR2, looked up from the germline V gene, are ENHRY and SYGVKD. The sequenced sample was PBMCs, obtained on the day of the yellow fever booster vaccination. This clonotype originated in a man aged 30 to 39 who received the YFV17D yellow fever vaccine. The chain links TRBV10-3 with TRBJ2-3; 8 junctional bases match TRBD1. The bases read TGTGCCATCAGTGATGGACAGGGATCGACAGATACGCAGTATTTT. Its translation reads: CAISDGQGSTDTQYF.